The clone carrying this T cell receptor beta chain was seen a handful of times. No antigen is known for it. This record belongs to a study of cytomegalovirus exposure and HLA in healthy donors. Study-wide context: The roughly 120 validation repertoires were reported in a later analysis to have been generated on the same platform as the approximately 700 first-cohort repertoires.

Generated by immunoSEQ multiplex PCR, the TCRdb table keeps only in-frame clones and is missing some. The table shows 150,000 or so clones, with approximately 86% occurring only once. Findings and caveats of the study: It was reportedly the case that the classifier diagnosed cytomegalovirus status with high specificity and sensitivity. Overall, around 150 TCR beta chains were annotated as cytomegalovirus-associated. Most observed TCR sequences were rare, whereas some public TCRs were detected in many donors.

Per the germline V gene, CDR1 is SGHVS and CDR2 is FQNEAQ. The CDR3 loop spans 14 amino acids. Trimming removed 2 bases from V and 3 bases from J; junction bases left unmatched: 4. The rearrangement joins TRBV7-8 to TRBJ2-7; 7 bases agree with TRBD2. The sample comprised PBMCs. This receptor was taken from a human donor in good health. The CDR3 here is CASSLTGLVYEQYF. As DNA, the CDR3 is TGTGCCAGCAGCTTAACAGGACTAGTCTACGAGCAGTACTTC.